A single sample is the source of the 18 T cell receptor beta chains below, sequenced in a study of shared clonotypes between healthy human individuals. CD45RO-negative, CCR7-selected cells formed the naive CD8 fraction, which excluded terminally differentiated effector memory CD45RA+ cells. Sequencing used immunoSEQ multiplex PCR; TCRdb keeps in-frame clones, though not all of them. Here the sample spans around 2,000,000 clones, over 85% being singletons. Input material: naive CD8+ T cells sorted from blood. The receptors stem from a man aged 18 to 29 in good health.

Comments on this clone: Distinct nucleotide sequences in the sample also encode this CDR3. This chain links TRBV6-5 with TRBJ1-1; D unclear. CDR3 size: 14 residues. CDR1 is MNHEY, CDR2 SVGAGI, per germline. Trimming pared 0 bases from V and 2 bases from J, leaving 7 bases between. CDR3 in DNA: TGTGCCAGCAGTTACTCGGGTTCCAACACTGAAGCTTTCTTT. It is translated as CASSYSGSNTEAFF.

Turning to this clone: This sample includes further DNA sequences coding for the same CDR3. The J gene is TRBJ2-1, the V gene TRBV5-1, with D hard to call. The CDR3 loop spans 12 amino acids. CDR1 is SGHRS and CDR2 is YFSETQ in the germline V gene. The ends were cut back, 0 bases at V and 9 bases at J, with 7 bases in the middle. DNA of the CDR3: TGCGCCAGCAGCTTGGTTGGTCCTGAGCAGTTCTTC. Protein: CASSLVGPEQFF.

Note on this clone: The same CDR3 can be traced to other DNA sequences in this sample. The rearrangement joins TRBV5-6 to TRBJ2-7; no clear D gene. Germline CDR1 SGHDT, CDR2 YYEEEE. Trimming shortened V by 1 base and J by 1 base, and 3 bases separated the two germline ends. The CDR3 consists of 12 residues. Here the CDR3 reads CASSLLSYEQYF. In DNA, the CDR3 is TGTGCCAGCAGCTTGTTGTCCTACGAGCAGTACTTC.

The chain has TRBV29-1 and TRBJ1-2, with 7 positions matching TRBD1. The CDR3 is 12 amino acids. Losses at the gene ends were 4 bases for V and 6 bases for J; bases not matched to a gene: 5. Germline CDR1 and CDR2: SQVTM and ANQGSEA. The CDR3, as DNA: TGCAGCGTTGTCTGGGACAGAGATGGCTACACCTTC. It translates to CSVVWDRDGYTF. Full variable domain (rest looked up from reference TRBV29-1 and TRBJ1-2): SAVISQKPSRDICQRGTSLTIQCQVDSQVTMMFWYRQQPGQSLTLIATANQGSEATYESGFVIDKFPISRPNLTFSTLTVSNMSPEDSSIYLCSVVWDRDGYTFGSGTRLTVV.

This chain uses TRBV4-3 with TRBJ2-7, with D perhaps matching TRBD1 or TRBD2 (6 bases each). The CDR3 length is 13 residues. Germline V gives CDR1 LGHNA, CDR2 YSLEER. Deletions cut 5 bases from V and 2 bases from J, with 10 bases between. The DNA of the CDR3 is TGCGCCAGCAGCGAGGGGGGAACCTACGAGCAGTACTTC. Its translation: CASSEGGTYEQYF.

The chain joins TRBV28 to TRBJ2-7; the match to TRBD2 covers 8 bases. The CDR3 loop spans 16 amino acids. The V gene end was trimmed by 5 bases and the J gene end by 4 bases; junction bases not matched to a gene: 13. The germline CDR1 and CDR2 sequences are MDHEN and SYDVKM. The CDR3 sequence: CASSLSGREGDYEQYF. DNA for the CDR3: TGTGCCAGCAGTCTGTCGGGTCGGGAGGGGGATTACGAGCAGTACTTC.

A remark on this clone: Germline is not matched at one junction end, which may reflect a read error. V gene TRBV7-9 combines with J gene TRBJ2-5; TRBD2 agrees at 8 bases. CDR1 is SEHNR, CDR2 FQNEAQ, per germline (reference sequence). The CDR3 spans 15 residues. CDR3 sequence reads: CASSGIAGRPDFQDF. CDR3 DNA: TGTGCCAGCAGCGGTATAGCGGGGAGGCCGGACTTTCAGGACTTC.

The chain uses TRBV7-2 and TRBJ2-1, with D hard to call. The ends were cut back, 5 bases at V and 5 bases at J, with 16 bases in the middle. CDR1 SGHTA and CDR2 FQGNSA come from the germline V gene. The CDR3 length is 15 residues. Written as DNA, the CDR3 is TGTGCCAGCAGCCCTACTGGGCCCTGGGACAATGAGCAGTTCTTC. Its translation is CASSPTGPWDNEQFF.

With respect to this clone: Other DNA sequences in this sample translate to the same CDR3. V is TRBV27 and J is TRBJ2-3, with D tentatively TRBD2 (6 bases). This CDR3 is built from 14 residues. Trimming removed 3 bases at V and 3 bases at J, with 10 bases between. Germline V gene data show CDR1 as MNHEY and CDR2 as SMNVEV (reference sequence). CDR3 DNA: TGTGCCAGCAGTTTGGTGGGGGGAACAGATACGCAGTATTTT. Its protein is CASSLVGGTDTQYF.

To note about this clone: The same CDR3 arises from other DNA sequences in this sample as well. The chain links TRBV18 to TRBJ2-7; no firm D call. Germline values: CDR1 KGHSH, CDR2 LQKENI. CDR3 length: 11 residues. Deletions cut 3 bases from V and 4 bases from J, with 4 bases between. The CDR3 spells CASSPDYEQYF. The CDR3 DNA is TGTGCCAGCTCACCGGATTACGAGCAGTACTTC.

The chain couples TRBV27 to TRBJ2-7; a weak D match, TRBD2 (5 bases). V was shortened by 3 bases and J by 6 bases, with 27 bases between the two germline ends. CDR3 length: 18 residues. Germline lookup yields CDR1 MNHEY and CDR2 SMNVEV (reference sequence). For the CDR3, the DNA is TGTGCCAGCAGTTTCCGGGATGTTAATCCTCCCTGCGGCTGCGAGCAGTACTTC. Encoded protein: CASSFRDVNPPCGCEQYF.

This clone was observed a single time. The chain employs TRBV7-2 and TRBJ2-5, with 8 positions matching TRBD2. The V and J ends lost 2 bases and 4 bases, in that order; junction bases with no gene match: 3. Germline V gives CDR1 SGHTA, CDR2 FQGNSA. The CDR3 totals 14 residues. As DNA, the CDR3 is TGTGCCAGCAGCTTAAGCGGGGGTCGAGAGACCCAGTACTTC. Translation gives CASSLSGGRETQYF.

Only one count was recorded for this clone. J is TRBJ2-1 and V is TRBV6-5, with 12 bases matching TRBD1. CDR1 is MNHEY and CDR2 is SVGAGI in the germline V gene. CDR3 length: 15 amino acids. After removal of 6 bases from V and 7 bases from J, the junction contained 7 bases not matched to a gene. The CDR3 nucleotides are TGTGCCAGCAGCCCGGGACAGGGGGCCGGGAATGAGCAGTTCTTC. This gives the protein CASSPGQGAGNEQFF.

The rearrangement uses TRBV5-1 and TRBJ2-3, with TRBD2 identical over 8 bases. Germline V lookup: CDR1 SGHRS, CDR2 YFSETQ. The CDR3 length is 14 residues. J gave up 5 bases and V 2 bases, and 4 bases lay outside the gene matches. CDR3 amino acids: CASSLAGEGDTQYF. The CDR3 DNA reads TGCGCCAGCAGCTTAGCGGGGGAGGGAGATACGCAGTATTTT.

The V and J genes are TRBV4-1 and TRBJ1-3; D gene unclear. The CDR3 has 17 amino acids. Germline V lookup: CDR1 MGHRA, CDR2 YSYEKL. V lost 0 bases to trimming and J lost 2 bases, with 14 bases between them. The CDR3 DNA reads TGCGCCAGCAGCCAAGAAGCGGTACTGGGTCCTGGAAACACCATATATTTT. Residues: CASSQEAVLGPGNTIYF.

This clone is a singleton in its sample. The chain has TRBV28 and TRBJ1-2; the D is unclear. The V end lost 2 bases, the J end lost 6 bases, and 13 bases lay between the germline ends. Germline V gene lookup returns CDR1 MDHEN and CDR2 SYDVKM. There are 14 residues in the CDR3. CDR3 DNA sequence: TGTGCCAGCAGTTTAATCCTCCAGCTGAATGGCTACACCTTC. This encodes CASSLILQLNGYTF.

Concerning this clone: The same CDR3 is also encoded by other DNA sequences in this sample. This rearrangement joins TRBV7-6 to TRBJ2-7; 10 bases fit TRBD2. There are 16 residues in the CDR3. Germline V gene sequence: CDR1 SGHVS, CDR2 FNYEAQ. J lost 4 bases, V lost 1 base, and 7 bases had no gene match. The CDR3 spells CASSLEAGGPSYEQYF. CDR3 coding DNA: TGTGCCAGCAGCTTAGAAGCGGGGGGGCCTAGTTACGAGCAGTACTTC.

V gene TRBV19 combines with J gene TRBJ2-2; 9 nucleotides line up with TRBD1. In germline, CDR1 is LNHDA, CDR2 SQIVND (reference sequence). CDR3 length: 16 residues. The trim removed 4 bases at V and 3 bases at J, leaving 6 bases unmatched. The CDR3 region is CASSKQGAWDTGELFF. As DNA, the CDR3 is TGTGCCAGTAGTAAACAGGGGGCCTGGGACACCGGGGAGCTGTTTTTT.